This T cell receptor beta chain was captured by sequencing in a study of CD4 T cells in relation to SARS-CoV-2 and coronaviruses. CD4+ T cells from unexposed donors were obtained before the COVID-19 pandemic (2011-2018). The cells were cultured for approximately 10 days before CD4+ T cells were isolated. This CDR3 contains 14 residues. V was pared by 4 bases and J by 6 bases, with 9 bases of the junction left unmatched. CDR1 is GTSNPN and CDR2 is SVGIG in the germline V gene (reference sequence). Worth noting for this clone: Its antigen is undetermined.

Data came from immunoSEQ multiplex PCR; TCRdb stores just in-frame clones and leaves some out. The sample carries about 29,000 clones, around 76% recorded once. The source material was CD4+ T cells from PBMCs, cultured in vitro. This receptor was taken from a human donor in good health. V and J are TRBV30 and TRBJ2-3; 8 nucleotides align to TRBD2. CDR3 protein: CAWKTSGSRDTQYF. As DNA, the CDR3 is TGTGCCTGGAAAACGAGCGGGAGCAGGGATACGCAGTATTTT.